Listed here is a single T cell receptor (beta chain). These data belong to a study of blood T cell repertoires in COVID-19. Original analysis: Estimation of nucleated cell counts was performed using reference gene primer amplification. Generated by immunoSEQ multiplex PCR, the TCRdb table keeps only in-frame clones and is missing some. V and J calls and clone size are those listed in that table; D and trimming were worked out from the DNA. The sample has around 190,000 clones; over 75% are singletons. Germline values: CDR1 MNHEY, CDR2 SMNVEV (reference sequence). The CDR3 spans 17 residues. V was clipped by 5 bases and J by 1 base; unmatched bases: 13.

V gene TRBV27 combines with J gene TRBJ2-5; TRBD1 matches at 7 bases. The TCR sequence derives from a woman aged 50 to 60 with acute or convalescent COVID-19. What was sequenced was peripheral blood. The CDR3 region is CASSPLDREASQETQYF. CDR3 nucleotide sequence: TGTGCCAGCAGTCCCCTAGACAGGGAAGCCAGCCAAGAGACCCAGTACTTC.